This T cell receptor beta chain was recorded in a study of T cell responses to AZD1222 COVID-19 vaccine. Study-level findings and limits: The sample set comprised mostly white British donors with more females, and clonal diversity was possibly underestimated. At 160-218 and 743-854, vaccine-associated CD4 TCRs were dominant, and they spanned spike.

Sequencing used immunoSEQ multiplex PCR; TCRdb keeps in-frame clones, though not all of them. The table records approximately 100,000 clones, 85% of them present only once. Between the trimmed V and J ends, which lost 3 bases and 7 bases, there was a span of 13 bases. This CDR3 spans 14 amino acids. The germline CDR1 and CDR2 sequences are LNHNV and YYDKDF (reference sequence). This clone has only one observation. Its antigen is as yet unknown. This clonotype was obtained from an adult who received the AZD1222 COVID-19 vaccine. This specimen consisted of peripheral blood, obtained 28 days after the second AZD1222 dose. The rearrangement joins TRBV15 to TRBJ2-1; tentatively, D is TRBD1 (5 bases). The CDR3: CATSSPRQHNEQFF. The DNA of the CDR3 is TGTGCCACCAGCAGTCCAAGACAGCATAATGAGCAGTTCTTC.